A single T cell receptor (beta chain) is shown here with its context. Data came from immunoSEQ multiplex PCR; TCRdb stores just in-frame clones and leaves some out. Among around 19,000 clones listed, approximately 80% were seen once. V was trimmed by 4 bases and J by 2 bases, leaving 12 bases between them. Germline assignment: CDR1 SGDLS and CDR2 YYNGEE. CDR3 size: 15 residues. The entry originates in a study of PD-1 blockade in classical Hodgkin lymphoma. Time point denoted: cycle 4 day 1 (C4D1), after more than five weeks of nivolumab. Brentuximab vedotin exposure varied among the patients, all of whom had relapsed after autologous stem cell transplantation.

The source is a human donor with classical Hodgkin lymphoma. This material consisted of peripheral blood mononuclear cells (PBMCs), taken before the fourth cycle of nivolumab. The rearrangement uses TRBV9 and TRBJ2-2; TRBD1 is a possible D gene (5 bases). CDR3 amino acids: CASSLDIANTGELFF. The CDR3 DNA reads as TGTGCCAGCAGCCTGGACATAGCAAACACCGGGGAGCTGTTTTTT.